The 12 T cell receptor beta chains reported below all come from one sample, sequenced in a study of response to subunit inactivated influenza vaccine. TCRdb called the RT-PCR reads again in MiXCR, with one record for every CDR3 protein. The sample has about 650,000 distinct CDR3 sequences; about 14% are singletons. The sequencing here drew on PBMCs from blood, taken approximately 15 days before vaccination. The receptors come from a man in his fifties or sixties who received an inactivated influenza vaccine.

This chain links TRBV6-5 with TRBJ2-1; TRBD1 is a possible D gene (7 bases). This CDR3 is 17 amino acids long. V lost 1 base and J lost 4, with 17 bases in between. Germline V gene data show CDR1 as MNHEY and CDR2 as SVGAGI. Here the CDR3 reads CASSYWGEGGVYNEQFF. As DNA, the CDR3 is TGTGCCAGCAGTTACTGGGGGGAAGGGGGCGTTTACAATGAGCAGTTCTTC.

This clonotype was picked up a small number of times. This rearrangement joins TRBV7-2 to TRBJ1-1; D remains unclear. The CDR3 is 13 residues long. Germline CDR1 and CDR2: SGHTA and FQGNSA. Deletions cut 8 bases from V and 3 bases from J, with 13 bases between. The CDR3 loop is CASSGMQDTEAFF. In DNA, the CDR3 is TGTGCCAGCTCGGGGATGCAGGACACTGAAGCTTTCTTT.

The rearrangement links TRBV10-3 to TRBJ2-1, with 7 positions matching TRBD2. Germline assignment: CDR1 ENHRY and CDR2 SYGVKD. This CDR3 comprises 14 residues. The J segment lost 6 bases and the V segment lost 2 bases, leaving 4 bases of the junction unmatched. CDR3 nucleotides: TGTGCCATCAGTGAGGGGGGGAGGGGCAATGAGCAGTTCTTC. It encodes CAISEGGRGNEQFF.

This clonotype was seen repeatedly, ten times or more. The CDR3 loop reads CASSQPDRGQETQYF. CDR3 DNA sequence: TGCGCCAGCAGCCAACCCGACAGGGGCCAGGAGACCCAGTACTTC. The chain employs TRBV4-1 and TRBJ2-5, with 8 bases identical to TRBD1. Germline CDR1 and CDR2: MGHRA and YSYEKL. The CDR3 contains 15 residues. Germline trimming cut 2 bases from V and 5 bases from J; bases unmatched to any gene: 7.

This clonotype was counted ten times or more. The chain uses TRBV21-1 and TRBJ1-1; TRBD1, the table's D call, was not compared with the DNA. TRBV21-1 is a pseudogene segment. The CDR3 totals 17 residues. The CDR3 reads CASSKVGQPKMNTEAFF. The CDR3 DNA reads as TGTGCCAGCAGCAAAGTCGGACAGCCCAAAATGAACACTGAAGCTTTCTTT.

This clonotype has more than one count but fewer than ten. The chain is built from TRBV5-1 and TRBJ1-1; possible D gene TRBD1, 6 bases. Germline CDR1 is SGHRS and CDR2 is YFSETQ. V lost 3 bases to trimming and J lost 6 bases, with 15 bases between them. The CDR3 spans 14 residues. CDR3 sequence: CASSWNTGGPEAFF. The CDR3 nucleotides are TGCGCCAGCAGCTGGAACACGGGGGGCCCTGAAGCTTTCTTT.

Only a few counts were recorded for this clonotype. The V call is TRBV7-2, the J call TRBJ2-2, with unresolved D. V lost 3 bases and J lost 3, with 8 bases in between. The V gene's germline CDR1 is SGHTA and CDR2 FQGNSA. The CDR3 runs 14 residues. The CDR3 protein is CASSFGEDTGELFF. Here the CDR3 DNA reads TGTGCCAGCAGCTTTGGTGAGGACACCGGGGAGCTGTTTTTT.

This clonotype was observed at least ten times. J is TRBJ2-1 and V is TRBV7-2; perhaps TRBD2 as D (5 bases). This CDR3 spans 13 amino acids. Per the germline V gene, CDR1 is SGHTA and CDR2 is FQGNSA. V lost 6 bases to trimming and J lost 6 bases, with 12 bases between them. The DNA for the CDR3 is TGTGCCAGCAGAGGATCCGCGGGCAATGAGCAGTTCTTC. Translated: CASRGSAGNEQFF.

This clonotype has a handful of counts. The rearrangement joins TRBV7-2 to TRBJ2-7, with D possibly being TRBD1 or TRBD2 (5 bases each). Trimming cost V 5 bases and J 0 bases, with 17 bases left between them. Germline values: CDR1 SGHTA, CDR2 FQGNSA. The CDR3 length is 16 residues. The CDR3 region is CASSATGTASSYEQYF. CDR3 in DNA: TGTGCCAGCAGCGCCACCGGGACGGCAAGCTCCTACGAGCAGTACTTC.

This clonotype was seen ten or more times. The J gene is TRBJ2-7, the V gene TRBV7-9; D is unclear. The CDR3 has 12 amino acids. Trimming stripped 2 bases from V and 2 bases from J, with 4 bases between. Germline CDR1 reads SEHNR; CDR2 reads FQNEAQ (reference sequence). CDR3 DNA: TGTGCCAGCAGCTTAATGGCCTACGAGCAGTACTTC. This sequence encodes CASSLMAYEQYF.

This clonotype has only a few counts. The V and J genes are TRBV5-6 and TRBJ2-7; 12 bases match TRBD2. Trimming removed 3 bases from V and 2 bases from J; junction bases left unmatched: 15. The CDR3 has 19 amino acids. CDR1 is SGHDT and CDR2 is YYEEEE in the germline V gene. CDR3 coding DNA: TGTGCCAGCAGCTCTCCTACGGGACTAGCGGGTCATACACCCTACGAGCAGTACTTC. Amino acids: CASSSPTGLAGHTPYEQYF.

This clonotype was seen a few times. The CDR3 sequence: CSARVGTSGRSSSYNEQFF. DNA of the CDR3: TGCAGTGCTAGAGTTGGGACTAGCGGGAGGTCTAGCTCCTACAATGAGCAGTTCTTC. V usage is TRBV20-1 and J usage is TRBJ2-1, with 15 nucleotides matching TRBD2. The V gene end was trimmed by 1 base and the J gene end by 0 bases; junction bases not matched to a gene: 7. This CDR3 spans 19 amino acids. The germline CDR1 and CDR2 sequences are DFQATT and SNEGSKA (reference sequence).